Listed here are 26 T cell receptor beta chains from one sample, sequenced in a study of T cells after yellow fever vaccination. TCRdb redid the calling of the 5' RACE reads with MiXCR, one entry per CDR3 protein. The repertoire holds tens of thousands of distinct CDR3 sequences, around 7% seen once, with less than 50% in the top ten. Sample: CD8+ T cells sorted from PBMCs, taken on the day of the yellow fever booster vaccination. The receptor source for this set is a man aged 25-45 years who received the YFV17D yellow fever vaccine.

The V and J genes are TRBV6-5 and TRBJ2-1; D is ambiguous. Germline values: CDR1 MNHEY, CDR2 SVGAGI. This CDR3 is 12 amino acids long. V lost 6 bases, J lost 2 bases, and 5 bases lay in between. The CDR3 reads CASRGTYNEQFF. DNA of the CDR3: TGTGCCAGCAGAGGGACCTACAATGAGCAGTTCTTC.

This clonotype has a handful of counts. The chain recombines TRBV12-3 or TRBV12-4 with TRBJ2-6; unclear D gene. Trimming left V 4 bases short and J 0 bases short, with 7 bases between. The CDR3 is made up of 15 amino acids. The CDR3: CASSSSYSGANVLTF. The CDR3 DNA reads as TGTGCCAGCAGTTCCTCGTACTCTGGGGCCAACGTCCTGACTTTC.

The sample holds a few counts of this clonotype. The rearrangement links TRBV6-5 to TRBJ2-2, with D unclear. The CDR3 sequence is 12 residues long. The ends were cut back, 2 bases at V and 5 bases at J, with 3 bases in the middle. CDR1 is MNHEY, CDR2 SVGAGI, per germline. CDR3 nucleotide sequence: TGTGCCAGCAGTTACCAAACCGGGGAGCTGTTTTTT. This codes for CASSYQTGELFF.

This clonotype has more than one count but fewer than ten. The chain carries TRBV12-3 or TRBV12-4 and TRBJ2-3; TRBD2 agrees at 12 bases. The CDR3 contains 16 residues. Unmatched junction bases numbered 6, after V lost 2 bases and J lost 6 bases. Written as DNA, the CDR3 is TGTGCCAGCAGTTTACCGACTAGCGGGAGTGGGGATACGCAGTATTTT. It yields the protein CASSLPTSGSGDTQYF.

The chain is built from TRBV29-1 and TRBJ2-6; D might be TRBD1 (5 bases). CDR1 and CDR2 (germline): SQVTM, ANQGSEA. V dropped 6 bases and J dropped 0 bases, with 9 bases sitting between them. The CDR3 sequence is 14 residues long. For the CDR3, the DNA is TGCAGCGTCTCCGACAGCTCTGGGGCCAACGTCCTGACTTTC. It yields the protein CSVSDSSGANVLTF.

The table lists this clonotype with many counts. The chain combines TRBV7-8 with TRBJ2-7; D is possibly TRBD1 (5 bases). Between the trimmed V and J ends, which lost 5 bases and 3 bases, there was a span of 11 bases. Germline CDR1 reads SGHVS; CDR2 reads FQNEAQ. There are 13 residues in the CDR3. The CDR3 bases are TGTGCCAGCAGCACGGAAGGGGACTACGAGCAGTACTTC. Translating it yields CASSTEGDYEQYF.

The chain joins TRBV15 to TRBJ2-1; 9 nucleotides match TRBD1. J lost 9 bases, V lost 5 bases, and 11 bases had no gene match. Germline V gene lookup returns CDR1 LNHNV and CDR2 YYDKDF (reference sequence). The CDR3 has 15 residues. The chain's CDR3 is CATSPEGQGFSEQFF. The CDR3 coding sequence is TGTGCCACCAGCCCAGAGGGACAGGGCTTTTCTGAGCAGTTCTTC.

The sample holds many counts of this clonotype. CDR3 residues: CASSFWTSGPTDYNEQFF. In nucleotides, the CDR3 is TGTGCCAGCAGCTTTTGGACTAGCGGACCGACCGACTACAATGAGCAGTTCTTC. The rearrangement joins TRBV11-2 to TRBJ2-1, with TRBD2 matching 10 bases. With 3 bases clipped from V and 3 bases from J, the junction kept 11 bases outside the gene matches. The CDR3 runs to 18 residues. CDR1 and CDR2 (germline): SGHAT, FQNNGV.

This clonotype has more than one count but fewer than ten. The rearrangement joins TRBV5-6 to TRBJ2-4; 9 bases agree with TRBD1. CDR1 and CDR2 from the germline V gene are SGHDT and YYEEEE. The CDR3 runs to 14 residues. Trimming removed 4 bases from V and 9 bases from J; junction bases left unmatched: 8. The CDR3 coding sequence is TGTGCCAGCAGCCAGGGACAGGGAAGGGGCATTCAGTACTTC. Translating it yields CASSQGQGRGIQYF. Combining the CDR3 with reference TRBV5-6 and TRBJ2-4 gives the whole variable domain DAGVTQSPTHLIKTRGQQVTLRCSPKSGHDTVSWYQQALGQGPQFIFQYYEEEERQRGNFPDRFSGHQFPNYSSELNVNALLLGDSALYLCASSQGQGRGIQYFGAGTRLSVL.

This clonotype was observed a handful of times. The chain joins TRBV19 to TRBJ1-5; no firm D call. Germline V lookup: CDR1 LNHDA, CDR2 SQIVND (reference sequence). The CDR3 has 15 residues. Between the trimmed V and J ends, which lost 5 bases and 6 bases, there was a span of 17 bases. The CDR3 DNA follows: TGTGCCAGTAGTCCCGGGCCGGGGTTAGGTCAGCCCCAGCATTTT. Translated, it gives CASSPGPGLGQPQHF.

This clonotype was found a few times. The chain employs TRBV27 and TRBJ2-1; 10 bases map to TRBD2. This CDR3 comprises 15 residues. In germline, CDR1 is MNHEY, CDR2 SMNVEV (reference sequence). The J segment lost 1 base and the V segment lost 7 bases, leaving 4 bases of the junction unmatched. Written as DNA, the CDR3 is TGTGCCAGCACCTCACTAGCGGGATCCTACAATGAGCAGTTCTTC. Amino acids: CASTSLAGSYNEQFF.

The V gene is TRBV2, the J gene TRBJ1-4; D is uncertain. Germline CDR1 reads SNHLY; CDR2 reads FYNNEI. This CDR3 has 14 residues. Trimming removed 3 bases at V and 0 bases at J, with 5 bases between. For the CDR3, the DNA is TGTGCCAGCAGTGAGGGCCCAACTAATGAAAAACTGTTTTTT. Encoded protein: CASSEGPTNEKLFF. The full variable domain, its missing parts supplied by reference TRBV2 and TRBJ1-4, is EPEVTQTPSHQVTQMGQEVILRCVPISNHLYFYWYRQILGQKVEFLVSFYNNEISEKSEIFDDQFSVERPDGSNFTLKIRSTKLEDSAMYFCASSEGPTNEKLFFGSGTQLSVL.

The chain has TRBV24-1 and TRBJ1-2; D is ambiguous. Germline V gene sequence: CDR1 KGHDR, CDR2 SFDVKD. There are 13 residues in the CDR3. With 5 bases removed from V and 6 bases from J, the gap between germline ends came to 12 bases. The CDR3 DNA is TGTGCCACCAGTGCCGATTCTCGAGATGGCTACACCTTC. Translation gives CATSADSRDGYTF.

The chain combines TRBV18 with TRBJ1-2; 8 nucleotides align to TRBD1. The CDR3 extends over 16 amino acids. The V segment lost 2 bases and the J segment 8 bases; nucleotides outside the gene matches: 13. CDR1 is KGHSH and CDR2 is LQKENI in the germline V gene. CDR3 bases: TGTGCCAGCTCACCATCCGGGACAGGCGTCGTCGAAGGCTACACCTTC. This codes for CASSPSGTGVVEGYTF.

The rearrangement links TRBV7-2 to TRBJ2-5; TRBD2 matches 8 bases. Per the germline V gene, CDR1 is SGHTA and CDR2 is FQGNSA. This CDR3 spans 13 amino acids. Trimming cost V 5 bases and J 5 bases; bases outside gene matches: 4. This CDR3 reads CASSSGGGETQYF. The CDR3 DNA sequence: TGTGCCAGCAGCAGCGGGGGCGGCGAGACCCAGTACTTC.

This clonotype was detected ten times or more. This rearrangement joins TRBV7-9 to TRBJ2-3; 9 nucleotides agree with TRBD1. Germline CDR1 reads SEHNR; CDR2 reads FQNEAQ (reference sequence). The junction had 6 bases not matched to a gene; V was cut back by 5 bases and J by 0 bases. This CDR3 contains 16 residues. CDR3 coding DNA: TGTGCCAGCAGCCCTACACAGGGGGCGAGCACAGATACGCAGTATTTT. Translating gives CASSPTQGASTDTQYF.

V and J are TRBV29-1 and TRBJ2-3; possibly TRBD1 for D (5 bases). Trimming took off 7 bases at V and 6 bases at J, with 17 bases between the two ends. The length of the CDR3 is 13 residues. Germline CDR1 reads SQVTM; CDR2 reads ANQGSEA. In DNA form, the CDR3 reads TGCAGCGCTCTGGACACGGTACGGGATACGCAGTATTTT. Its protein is CSALDTVRDTQYF.

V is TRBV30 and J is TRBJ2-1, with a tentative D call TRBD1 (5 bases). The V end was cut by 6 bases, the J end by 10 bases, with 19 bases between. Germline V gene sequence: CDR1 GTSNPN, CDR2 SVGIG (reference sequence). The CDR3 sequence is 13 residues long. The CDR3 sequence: CACPGATAREQFF. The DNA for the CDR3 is TGTGCCTGTCCTGGGGCTACAGCCAGAGAGCAGTTCTTC.

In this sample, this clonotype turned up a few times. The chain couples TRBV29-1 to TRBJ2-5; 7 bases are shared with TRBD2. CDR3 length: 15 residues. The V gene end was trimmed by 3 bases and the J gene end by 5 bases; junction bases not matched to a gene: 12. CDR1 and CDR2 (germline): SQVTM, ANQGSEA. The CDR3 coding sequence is TGCAGCGTTGAGGAAGAAGGGGACTATTTTGAGACCCAGTACTTC. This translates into CSVEEEGDYFETQYF.

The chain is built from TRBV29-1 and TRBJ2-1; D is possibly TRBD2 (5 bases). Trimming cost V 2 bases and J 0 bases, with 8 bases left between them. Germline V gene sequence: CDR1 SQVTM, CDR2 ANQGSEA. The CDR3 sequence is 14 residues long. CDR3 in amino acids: CSVELAVSYNEQFF. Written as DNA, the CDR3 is TGCAGCGTTGAACTAGCTGTCTCCTACAATGAGCAGTTCTTC.

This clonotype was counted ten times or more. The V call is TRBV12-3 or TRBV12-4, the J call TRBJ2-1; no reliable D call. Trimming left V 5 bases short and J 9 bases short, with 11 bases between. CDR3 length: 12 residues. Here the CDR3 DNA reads TGTGCCAGCAGTCATCTTCGCACTGAGCAGTTCTTC. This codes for CASSHLRTEQFF.

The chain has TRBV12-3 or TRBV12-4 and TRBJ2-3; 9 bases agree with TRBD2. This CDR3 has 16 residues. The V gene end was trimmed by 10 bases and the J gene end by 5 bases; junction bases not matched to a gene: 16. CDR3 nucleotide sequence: TGTGCCATTAAACTTGGGGCGGGAGGGCCAATAGATACGCAGTATTTT. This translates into CAIKLGAGGPIDTQYF.

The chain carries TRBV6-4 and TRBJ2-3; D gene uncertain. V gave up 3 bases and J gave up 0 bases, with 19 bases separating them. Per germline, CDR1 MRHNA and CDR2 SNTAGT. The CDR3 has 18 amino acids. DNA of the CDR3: TGTGCCAGCAGTGAGAACTCCAATATGCTGTCTAGCACAGATACGCAGTATTTT. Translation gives CASSENSNMLSSTDTQYF.

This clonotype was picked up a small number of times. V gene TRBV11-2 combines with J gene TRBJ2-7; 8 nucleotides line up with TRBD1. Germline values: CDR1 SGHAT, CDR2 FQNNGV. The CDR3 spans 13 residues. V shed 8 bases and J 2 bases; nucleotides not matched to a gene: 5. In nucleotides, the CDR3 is TGTGCCAGCGCCCCAGGGGGCCCCTACGAGCAGTACTTC. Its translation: CASAPGGPYEQYF.

The CDR3 is CASSTGAGTEAFF. The DNA for the CDR3 is TGTGCCAGCAGCACGGGGGCAGGCACTGAAGCTTTCTTT. The rearrangement uses TRBV11-3 and TRBJ1-1; maybe TRBD1 (6 bases). V was cut by 5 bases and J by 4 bases, with 11 bases left in between. The length of the CDR3 is 13 residues. The germline gives CDR1 SGHNT, CDR2 YENEEA. The full variable domain, its missing parts supplied by reference TRBV11-3 and TRBJ1-1, is EAGVVQSPRYKIIEKKQPVAFWCNPISGHNTLYWYLQNLGQGPELLIRYENEEAVDDSQLPKDRFSAERLKGVDSTLKIQPAELGDSAVYLCASSTGAGTEAFFGQGTRLTVV.

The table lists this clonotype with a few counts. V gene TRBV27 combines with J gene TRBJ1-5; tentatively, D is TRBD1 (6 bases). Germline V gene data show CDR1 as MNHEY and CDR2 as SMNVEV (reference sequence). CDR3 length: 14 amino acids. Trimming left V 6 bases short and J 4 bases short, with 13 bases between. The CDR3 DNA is TGTGCCAGCAGGGTACAGGGCCCGAATCAGCCCCAGCATTTT. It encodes CASRVQGPNQPQHF.